The clone carrying this TCR beta chain has at least ten counts. The target antigen is unknown. The record originates from a study of neurological immune-mediated disorders. The cDNA was generated by 5'RACE with 10-nucleotide random UMIs. MiXCR was run by TCRdb on the 5' RACE reads, yielding one entry per CDR3 protein. The sample shows fewer than 30,000 distinct CDR3 sequences, approximately 13% of them seen only once. Germline CDR1 SGHTA, CDR2 FQGNSA. CDR3 length equals 15 residues. V gave up 5 bases and J gave up 4 bases; unmatched junction bases: 8. Time point: technical triplicate 1. The sorted libraries involved the use of about 1 million CD4+ or CD8+ T cells. General study points: Across subjects, no CDR3 amino acid sequence appeared in expanded clones of more than one subject, a finding that suggested private repertoires in all groups.

The source of this sequence is a female donor with HTLV-1-associated myelopathy (HAM/TSP). The specimen sequenced was CD4+ T cells from blood. V and J are TRBV7-2 and TRBJ2-1, with 7 bases that match TRBD1. The CDR3 DNA reads as TGTGCCAGCAGCCAATCGGGACAGCCATACAATGAGCAGTTCTTC. Its translation is CASSQSGQPYNEQFF.